This T cell receptor (beta chain) is from a study of ipilimumab plus nivolumab after autologous stem cell transplantation. Data came from immunoSEQ multiplex PCR; TCRdb stores just in-frame clones and leaves some out. The repertoire consists of about 84,000 clones, with more than 80% occurring once and the leading ten covering less than 2.5%. The TCR sequence derives from a male donor with diffuse large B-cell lymphoma. This sample comprised PBMCs, obtained in a trial of ipilimumab plus nivolumab as post-transplant consolidation.

The CDR3: CASSLGQNSNEKLFF. The CDR3 nucleotides are TGCGCCAGCAGCTTGGGACAGAACTCTAATGAAAAACTGTTTTTT. The gene calls are TRBV5-1 and TRBJ1-4, with a weak D call TRBD1 (5 bases). Germline lookup yields CDR1 SGHRS and CDR2 YFSETQ. The V gene lost 0 bases and the J gene lost 3 bases, with 9 bases spanning the gap. The CDR3 totals 15 residues.